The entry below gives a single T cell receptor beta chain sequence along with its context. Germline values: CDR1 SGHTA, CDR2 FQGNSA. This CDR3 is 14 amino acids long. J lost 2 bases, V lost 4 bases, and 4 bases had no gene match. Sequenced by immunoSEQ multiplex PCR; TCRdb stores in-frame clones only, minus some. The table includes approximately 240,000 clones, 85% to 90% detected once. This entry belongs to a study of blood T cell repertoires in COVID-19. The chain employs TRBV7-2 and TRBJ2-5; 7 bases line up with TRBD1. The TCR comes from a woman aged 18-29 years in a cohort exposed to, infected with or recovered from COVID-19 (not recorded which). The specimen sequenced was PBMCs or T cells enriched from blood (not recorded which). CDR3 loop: CASSSQTGQETQYF. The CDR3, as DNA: TGTGCCAGCAGCTCCCAGACAGGGCAAGAGACCCAGTACTTC.